The present entry profiles one TCR beta chain with its context. What it recognizes is unknown. Germline V CDR1 and CDR2: MNHEY, SVGAGI. The V end was cut by 2 bases, the J end by 3 bases, with 12 bases between. This CDR3 is 15 amino acids long. The data were taken from a study of T cell responses to AZD1222 COVID-19 vaccine. Pooling of second doses given at about 4 or about 12 weeks was done. Study-wide results and limits: Clonal diversity was possibly underestimated; the donors were predominantly white British and more often female. Repertoires were obtained solely post-peak T cell response.

The protocol was immunoSEQ multiplex PCR, while the TCRdb copy is restricted to in-frame clones and leaves out a portion. This table holds around 110,000 clones, about 90% found once. This chain joins TRBV6-5 and TRBJ2-3; D not resolved. This TCR was sampled from an adult who received the AZD1222 COVID-19 vaccine. The sequences come from peripheral blood, collected 28 days after the second AZD1222 dose. CDR3 in DNA: TGTGCCAGCAGTTACGGGCTTATGGGGACAGATACGCAGTATTTT. Amino acids: CASSYGLMGTDTQYF.